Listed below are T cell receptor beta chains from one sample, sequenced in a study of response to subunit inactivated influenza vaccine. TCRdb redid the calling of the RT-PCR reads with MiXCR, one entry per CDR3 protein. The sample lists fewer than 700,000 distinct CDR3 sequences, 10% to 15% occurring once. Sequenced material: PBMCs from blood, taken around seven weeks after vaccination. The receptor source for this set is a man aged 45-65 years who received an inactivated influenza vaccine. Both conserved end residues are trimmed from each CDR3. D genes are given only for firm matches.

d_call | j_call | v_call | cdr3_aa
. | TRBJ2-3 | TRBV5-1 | ASGDIGAFTDTQY
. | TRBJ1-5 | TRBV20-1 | SAIGANGGNNQPQH
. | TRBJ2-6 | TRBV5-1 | ASSPGWESGANVLT
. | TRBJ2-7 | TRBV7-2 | ASSSRAGASYEQY
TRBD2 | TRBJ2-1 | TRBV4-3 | ASSQALAGAWYNEQF
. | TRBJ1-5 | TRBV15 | ATSRDPGDQPQH
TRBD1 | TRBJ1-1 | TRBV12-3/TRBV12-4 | ASSSNNRGRFNTEAF
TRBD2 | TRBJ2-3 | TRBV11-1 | ASSRMGLAGADTQY
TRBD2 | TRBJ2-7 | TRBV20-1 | SARISGGSSYEQY
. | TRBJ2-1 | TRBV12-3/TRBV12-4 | ASSQIAAYNEQF
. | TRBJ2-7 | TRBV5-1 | ASSLSGTSYEQY
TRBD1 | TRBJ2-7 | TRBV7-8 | ASSWGDRGTHEQY
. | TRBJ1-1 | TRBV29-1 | SDRQPPMNTEAF
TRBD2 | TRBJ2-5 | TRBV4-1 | ASSRRAGGQETQY
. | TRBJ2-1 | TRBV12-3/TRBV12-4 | ASSFGQRQF
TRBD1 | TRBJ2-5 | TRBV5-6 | ASSLAERGQTQY
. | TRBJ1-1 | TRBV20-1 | SARDHSAARNTEAF
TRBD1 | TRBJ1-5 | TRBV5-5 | ASSKYRGGQPQH
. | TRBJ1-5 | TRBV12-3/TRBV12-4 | ASSTTGDQPQH
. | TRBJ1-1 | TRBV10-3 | AISETQVIMNTEAF
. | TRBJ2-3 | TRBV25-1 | ASSDRGTDTQY
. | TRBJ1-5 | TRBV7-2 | ASSSGRSSNQPQH
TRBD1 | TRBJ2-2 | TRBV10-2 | ATRDSPNTGELF
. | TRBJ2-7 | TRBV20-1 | SATFTSSYEQY
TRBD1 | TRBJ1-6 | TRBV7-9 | ASSKNRGGSPLH
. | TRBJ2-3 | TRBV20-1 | SASRSELTDTQY
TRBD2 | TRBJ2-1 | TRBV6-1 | ASSVGRGGASNEQF
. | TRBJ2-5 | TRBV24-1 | ATARGRNPLETQY
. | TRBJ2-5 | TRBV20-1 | SAPEVYGGGQETQY
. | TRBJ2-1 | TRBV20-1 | SAPSYGGSEQF
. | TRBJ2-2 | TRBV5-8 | ASSPRLLTGALF
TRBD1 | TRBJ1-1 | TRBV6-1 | ASTLGQGGGTEAF
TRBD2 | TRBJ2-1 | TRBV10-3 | AISESGRGANEQF
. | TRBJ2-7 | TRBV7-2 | ASNGDGAPYEQY
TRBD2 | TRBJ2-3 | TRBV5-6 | ASSLGTSGSEDTQY
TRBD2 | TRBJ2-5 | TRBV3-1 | ASSQEFHLAGGPQETQY
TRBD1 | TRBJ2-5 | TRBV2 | ATSQGAGETQY
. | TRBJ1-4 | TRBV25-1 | ASSDRGTPPEKLF
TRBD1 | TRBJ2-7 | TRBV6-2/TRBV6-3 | ASKIQGRDSYEQY
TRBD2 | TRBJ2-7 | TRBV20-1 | SARVLAEPTYEQY
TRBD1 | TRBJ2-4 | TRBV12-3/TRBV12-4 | ASSLNIGGSKNIQY
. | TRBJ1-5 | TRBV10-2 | ATSSDGFNQPQH
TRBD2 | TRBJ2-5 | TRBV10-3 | AISGAAGRGDQETQY
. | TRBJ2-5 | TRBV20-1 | SARDHYVGETQY
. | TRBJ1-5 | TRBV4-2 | ASSPRDLGNQPQH
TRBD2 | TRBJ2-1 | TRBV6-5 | ASSSTGEGNEQF